This T cell receptor beta chain was documented in a study of response to subunit inactivated influenza vaccine. The CDR3 runs 15 residues. The germline CDR1 and CDR2 sequences are SGHTA and FQGNSA. The ends lost 5 bases at V and 5 bases at J; junction bases unmatched: 11. MiXCR, run by TCRdb on the RT-PCR reads, gives a single entry per CDR3 protein. The sample comprises around 160,000 distinct CDR3 sequences, about a tenth of which are singletons, and around 12% rests with the top ten. The sequenced sample was non-naive T cells sorted from PBMCs, obtained roughly 48 days after vaccination. The rearrangement links TRBV7-2 to TRBJ2-5, with 7 bases aligning to TRBD2. The clonotype comes from a man aged 50 to 60 who received an inactivated influenza vaccine. The CDR3 is CASSKAGVGQETQYF. The DNA of the CDR3 is TGTGCCAGCAGCAAGGCGGGAGTGGGTCAGGAGACCCAGTACTTC.